This is a list of T cell receptor beta chains from one sample in a study of control samples from healthy donors and cancer patients. Sequencing used immunoSEQ multiplex PCR; TCRdb keeps in-frame clones, though not all of them. The sample shows 40,000 or so clones, under 95% of them seen only once. Sample: PBMCs. The receptors here all came from a woman between 35 and 50 years old with head and neck cancer. Each CDR3 is given with its conserved first and last residue. Each record gives: V gene, D gene, clone size, J gene, CDR3 DNA, CDR3 protein. A D gene is named only where the DNA matches it firmly. Rows give clone size only sometimes, using once, few, many, or a class for an expanded clone.

TRBV19	TRBD1	-	TRBJ2-7	TGTGCCAGTAGTCCAATGGACAGGGTCTACGAGCAGTACTTC	CASSPMDRVYEQYF
TRBV5-6	TRBD2	-	TRBJ2-3	TGTGCCAGCAGCTTTCTGAGCGGGGGTGGAGATACGCAGTATTTT	CASSFLSGGGDTQYF
TRBV6-5	-	-	TRBJ1-6	TGTGCCAGCAGTTACGACAACAATTCACCCCTCCACTTT	CASSYDNNSPLHF
TRBV2	TRBD1	-	TRBJ1-2	TGTGCCAGCAGTGAAGAGGGGGCCCCCTCCGATAGCTACACCTTC	CASSEEGAPSDSYTF
TRBV27	-	-	TRBJ2-3	TGTGCCAGCAGTTTATCGAACGGGGAAGGTACGCAGTATTTT	CASSLSNGEGTQYF
TRBV3-1/TRBV3-2	-	-	TRBJ1-2	TGTGCCAGCAGCCAAGGCAGGGGAGGCTACACCTTC	CASSQGRGGYTF
TRBV28	TRBD1	-	TRBJ2-5	TGTGCCAGCCAAGCAGGGGGCTGGCGAGAGACCCAGTACTTC	CASQAGGWRETQYF
TRBV12-3/TRBV12-4	-	-	TRBJ1-1	TGTGCCAGCACTACTTACGGGTTGACTGAAGCTTTCTTT	CASTTYGLTEAFF
TRBV30	-	-	TRBJ1-5	TGTGCCTGGAGTCCCCGGGAGCCCGATCAGCCCCAGCATTTT	CAWSPREPDQPQHF
TRBV28	-	-	TRBJ2-7	TGTGCCAGCAGGGTAGGCCCGGCGGGCTACGAGCAGTACTTC	CASRVGPAGYEQYF
TRBV7-9	TRBD1	once	TRBJ2-3	TGTGCCAGCAGTGGACAGGGCGCAGATACGCAGTATTTT	CASSGQGADTQYF
TRBV7-2	-	-	TRBJ1-1	TGTGCCAGCAGCTCCCGCAGGGAAAACACTGAAGCTTTCTTT	CASSSRRENTEAFF
TRBV9	-	-	TRBJ1-1	TGTGCCAGCAGCGTGGGGGGGCCAGGCACTGAAGCTTTCTTT	CASSVGGPGTEAFF